This T cell receptor (beta chain) was captured by sequencing in a study of cytomegalovirus exposure and HLA in healthy donors. The overall study: Earlier, almost 120 million unique TCR beta sequences were recovered from about 200 million T cells by an analysis. Among the 398 genotyped donors, just over 80% were placed in the Caucasian-associated ancestry cluster.

The PCR was carried out with 60 Vbeta primers and 13 Jbeta primers. Profiling relied on immunoSEQ multiplex PCR, and the TCRdb table lists in-frame clones only, not all of them. The data show 150,000 to 200,000 clones, approximately 70% seen once. Sampled while nominally healthy, donors likely had unrecorded immune exposures. Sequenced material: PBMCs. The receptor was isolated from a man in his forties or fifties in good health and CMV-seropositive.

CDR3 bases: TGTGCCAGCGGGTGGACAGGGGGCACCAATCAGCCCCAGCATTTT. Translation gives CASGWTGGTNQPQHF. The chain carries TRBV7-2 and TRBJ1-5, with TRBD1 identical over 11 bases. Germline lookup yields CDR1 SGHTA and CDR2 FQGNSA. The trim removed 8 bases at V and 3 bases at J, leaving 6 bases unmatched. There are 15 residues in the CDR3. Supplemented by reference TRBV7-2 and TRBJ1-5, the full variable domain reads GAGVSQSPSNKVTEKGKDVELRCDPISGHTALYWYRQSLGQGLEFLIYFQGNSAPDKSGLPSDRFSAERTGGSVSTLTIQRTQQEDSAVYLCASGWTGGTNQPQHFGDGTRLSIL.